The next 20 T cell receptor beta chains were all read from a single sample in a study of tissue T cells after allogeneic stem cell transplantation. TCRdb keeps only in-frame clones here, not all; method: immunoSEQ multiplex PCR. The sample yields approximately 30,000 clones, 85% seen once. Here the sequenced sample was blood, taken before transplantation. The receptors were gathered from a woman aged 18 to 49 who later had graft-versus-host disease after an allogeneic stem cell transplant.

The gene calls are TRBV7-9 and TRBJ1-2; possibly TRBD1 for D (5 bases). CDR1 is SEHNR and CDR2 is FQNEAQ in the germline V gene (reference sequence). The V end lost 3 bases, the J end lost 11 bases, and 16 bases lay between the germline ends. CDR3 length: 13 amino acids. The DNA for the CDR3 is TGTGCCAGCAGCTTGGGAGGGGCGGAGGTTTACACCTTC. It yields the protein CASSLGGAEVYTF.

The chain recombines TRBV25-1 with TRBJ2-7; D assignment may be TRBD1 or TRBD2 (6 bases each). The V gene's germline CDR1 is MGHDK and CDR2 SYGVNS. CDR3 length equals 13 residues. V dropped 7 bases and J dropped 3 bases, with 13 bases sitting between them. The CDR3 here is CASTPRGVYEQYF. CDR3 nucleotides: TGTGCCAGCACCCCAAGGGGGGTCTACGAGCAGTACTTC.

This clone was counted between two and nine times. The junction does not match germline at one end; this may be a read error. The chain uses TRBV7-3 and TRBJ1-1, with D maybe TRBD1 (5 bases). The CDR3 covers 13 residues. Germline V gene sequence: CDR1 SGHTA, CDR2 FQGTGA. The CDR3 region is CASSINAGTAANF. The CDR3 DNA reads TGTGCCAGCAGCATAAACGCTGGGACCGCGGCCAACTTT.

This clone was seen just once. This sample also contains other DNA sequences that code for the same CDR3. The chain has TRBV4-2 and TRBJ2-3; TRBD2 aligns across 10 bases. The CDR3 is made up of 16 amino acids. Germline-derived CDR1 and CDR2 are LGHNA and YNFKEQ. V lost 0 bases, J lost 1 base, and 1 base stayed unmatched. In DNA, the CDR3 is TGTGCCAGCAGCCAAGATCTAGCGGGAGGCACAGATACGCAGTATTTT. Translation gives CASSQDLAGGTDTQYF.

The chain links TRBV27 to TRBJ1-1; TRBD1 might be the D (5 bases). This CDR3 is 13 amino acids long. Germline V CDR1 and CDR2: MNHEY, SMNVEV (reference sequence). V was clipped by 4 bases and J by 4 bases, with 10 bases between them. The CDR3 loop is CASSSHGGTEAFF. CDR3 coding DNA: TGTGCCAGCAGTTCCCACGGGGGCACTGAAGCTTTCTTT.

CDR3: CASTSVNEQFF. DNA of the CDR3: TGCGCCAGCACGTCAGTTAATGAGCAGTTCTTC. V gene TRBV23-1 combines with J gene TRBJ2-1; D gene uncertain. TRBV23-1 has ORF status, its function being uncertain. V lost 7 bases and J 7 bases, leaving 8 bases between the germline ends. This CDR3 has 11 residues.

The chain joins TRBV19 to TRBJ1-5; D possibly corresponds to TRBD1 (5 bases). Germline assignment: CDR1 LNHDA and CDR2 SQIVND (reference sequence). This CDR3 comprises 13 residues. Trimming stripped 8 bases from V and 2 bases from J, with 10 bases between. CDR3 in DNA: TGTGCCAGTGCAGGGTCGGGCAATCAGCCCCAGCATTTT. Amino acid sequence: CASAGSGNQPQHF.

This chain links TRBV6-4 with TRBJ1-1, with a tentative D call TRBD1 (5 bases). V lost 2 bases to trimming and J lost 11 bases, with 18 bases between them. The germline CDR1 and CDR2 sequences are MRHNA and SNTAGT. The CDR3 runs to 14 residues. The CDR3 nucleotides read TGTGCCAGCAGTGACGGCCAGACAGCCATGGGCGCTTTCTTT. It codes for CASSDGQTAMGAFF.

This chain joins TRBV6-5 and TRBJ1-1; tentative D call: TRBD1 (5 bases). V was cut by 5 bases and J by 5 bases, with 12 bases left in between. The CDR3 spans 13 residues. Germline CDR1 and CDR2: MNHEY and SVGAGI. As DNA, the CDR3 is TGTGCCAGCAGTCGAGACAGCAGAACTGAAGCTTTCTTT. Protein product: CASSRDSRTEAFF.

This rearrangement joins TRBV2 to TRBJ1-1; 9 bases are shared with TRBD1. The CDR3 has 14 amino acids. The junction had 6 bases not matched to a gene; V was cut back by 6 bases and J by 4 bases. CDR1 and CDR2 from the germline V gene are SNHLY and FYNNEI. CDR3 region: CASREQGARTEAFF. CDR3 DNA sequence: TGTGCCAGCAGGGAACAGGGGGCTCGCACTGAAGCTTTCTTT.

The chain is built from TRBV7-9 and TRBJ1-2; D remains ambiguous. Germline CDR1 is SEHNR and CDR2 is FQNEAQ (reference sequence). The CDR3 has 15 residues. V lost 5 bases and J lost 0, with 13 bases in between. Here the CDR3 reads CASSQEGSANYGYTF. DNA of the CDR3: TGTGCCAGCAGCCAAGAAGGAAGTGCTAACTATGGCTACACCTTC.

This chain links TRBV29-1 with TRBJ1-2; 8 bases agree with TRBD1. The CDR3 runs to 13 residues. V gave up 6 bases and J gave up 4 bases; unmatched junction bases: 7. Germline loops: CDR1 SQVTM, CDR2 ANQGSEA. This CDR3 reads CSVEVGQVYGYTF. CDR3 coding DNA: TGCAGCGTGGAGGTGGGACAGGTCTATGGCTACACCTTC.

This sequence joins TRBV4-2 and TRBJ1-2; TRBD1 agrees at 9 bases. The CDR3 spans 16 residues. V lost 3 bases and J lost 5; bases outside the gene matches: 10. From germline, CDR1 is LGHNA and CDR2 YNFKEQ. The chain's CDR3 is CASSQGTGRYNYGYTF. Written as DNA, the CDR3 is TGTGCCAGCAGCCAGGGGACAGGGCGGTATAATTATGGCTACACCTTC.

V and J are TRBV28 and TRBJ2-1, with D maybe TRBD2 (6 bases). CDR3 length: 14 amino acids. Germline CDR1 and CDR2: MDHEN and SYDVKM. V was shortened by 3 bases and J by 7 bases, with 13 bases between the two germline ends. Here the CDR3 DNA reads TGTGCCAGCAGTTTGGAGGGGCTCGATAATGAGCAGTTCTTC. Amino acids: CASSLEGLDNEQFF.

The rearrangement links TRBV5-6 to TRBJ1-5; D unclear. Trimming shortened V by 4 bases and J by 2 bases, and 10 bases separated the two germline ends. Germline V gives CDR1 SGHDT, CDR2 YYEEEE. The length of the CDR3 is 14 residues. For the CDR3, the DNA is TGTGCCAGCAGCCCGCGGGAGGGCAATCAGCCCCAGCATTTT. Translated, it gives CASSPREGNQPQHF.

V gene TRBV7-6 combines with J gene TRBJ1-2; D gene unclear. This CDR3 contains 15 residues. Germline V gene lookup returns CDR1 SGHVS and CDR2 FNYEAQ. V was pared by 5 bases and J by 5 bases, with 18 bases between. The CDR3 region is CASSPPGEGGYGYTF. The CDR3 bases are TGTGCCAGCAGCCCTCCGGGAGAGGGCGGGTATGGCTACACCTTC.

V gene TRBV6-5 combines with J gene TRBJ2-7; D tentatively fits TRBD1 or TRBD2 (6 bases each). This CDR3 region has 14 residues. Germline CDR1 MNHEY, CDR2 SVGAGI. Trimming removed 7 bases at V and 3 bases at J, with 16 bases between. The CDR3 nucleotides read TGTGCCAGCACTTCTCAAGGGGGGAGCTACGAGCAGTACTTC. Protein product: CASTSQGGSYEQYF.

A single count supports this clone. The chain joins TRBV6-1 to TRBJ2-1; tentatively, D is TRBD1 (7 bases). V gave up 1 base and J gave up 7 bases, with 17 bases separating them. Per the germline V gene, CDR1 is MNHNS and CDR2 is SASEGT. This CDR3 has 16 amino acids. CDR3 in DNA: TGTGCCAGCAGTGAAGGAGGAGGGGGCAGTTTTAATGAGCAGTTCTTC. Its protein product is CASSEGGGGSFNEQFF.

The chain uses TRBV19 and TRBJ1-2; tentative D call: TRBD1 (6 bases). Trimming removed 8 bases at V and 1 base at J, with 11 bases between. Germline CDR1 reads LNHDA; CDR2 reads SQIVND (reference sequence). The CDR3 length is 13 residues. The CDR3 bases are TGTGCCAGTCAACAGGGCATTAACTATGGCTACACCTTC. It translates to CASQQGINYGYTF.

V and J are TRBV6-4 and TRBJ2-2; perhaps TRBD1 as D (6 bases). Germline CDR1 and CDR2: MRHNA and SNTAGT. CDR3 length equals 13 residues. The V and J ends lost 4 bases and 3 bases respectively, with 6 bases between them. Here the CDR3 DNA reads TGTGCCAGCAGTGGACAGGACACCGGGGAGCTGTTTTTT. Residues: CASSGQDTGELFF.